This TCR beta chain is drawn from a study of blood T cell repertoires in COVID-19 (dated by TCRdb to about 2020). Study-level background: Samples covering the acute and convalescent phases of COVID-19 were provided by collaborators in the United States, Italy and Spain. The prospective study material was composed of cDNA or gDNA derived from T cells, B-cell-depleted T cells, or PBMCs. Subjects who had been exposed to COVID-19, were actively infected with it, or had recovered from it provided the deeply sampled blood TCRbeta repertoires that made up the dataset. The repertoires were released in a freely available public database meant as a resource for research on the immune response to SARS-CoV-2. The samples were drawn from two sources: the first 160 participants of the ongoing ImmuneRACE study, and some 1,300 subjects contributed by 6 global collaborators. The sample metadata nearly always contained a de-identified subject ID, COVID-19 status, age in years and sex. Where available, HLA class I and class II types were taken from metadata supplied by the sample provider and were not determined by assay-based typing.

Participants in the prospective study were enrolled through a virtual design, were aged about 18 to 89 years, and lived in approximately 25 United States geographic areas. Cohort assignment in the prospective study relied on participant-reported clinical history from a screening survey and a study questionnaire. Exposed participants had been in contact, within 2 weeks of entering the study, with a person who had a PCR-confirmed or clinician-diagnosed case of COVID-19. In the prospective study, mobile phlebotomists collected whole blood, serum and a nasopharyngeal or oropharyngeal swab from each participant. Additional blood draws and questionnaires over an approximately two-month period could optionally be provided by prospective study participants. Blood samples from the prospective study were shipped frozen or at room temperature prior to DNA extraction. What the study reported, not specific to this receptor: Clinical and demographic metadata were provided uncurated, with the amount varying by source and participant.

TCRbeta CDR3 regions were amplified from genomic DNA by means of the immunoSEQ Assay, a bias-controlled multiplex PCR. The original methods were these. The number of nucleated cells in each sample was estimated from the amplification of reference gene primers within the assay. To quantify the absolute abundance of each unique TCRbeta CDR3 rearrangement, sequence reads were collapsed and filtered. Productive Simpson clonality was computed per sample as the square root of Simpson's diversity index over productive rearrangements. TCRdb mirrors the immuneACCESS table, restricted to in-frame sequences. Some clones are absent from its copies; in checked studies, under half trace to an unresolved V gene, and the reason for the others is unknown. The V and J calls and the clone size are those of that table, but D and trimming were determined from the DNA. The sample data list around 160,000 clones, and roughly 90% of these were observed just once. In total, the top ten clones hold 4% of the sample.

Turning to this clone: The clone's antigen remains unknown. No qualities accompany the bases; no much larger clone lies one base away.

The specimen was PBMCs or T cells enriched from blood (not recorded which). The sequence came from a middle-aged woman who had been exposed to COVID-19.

The sequenced DNA: TGTGCCAGCTCACTGGAGGGCCGGGAGCAGTACTTC. It specifies CASSLEGREQYF. This sequence uses TRBV18 and TRBJ2-7, and the D gene may be TRBD2, 6 bases matching. V was cut back by 4 bases and J by 7 bases, leaving a gap of 11 bases between them. Per the germline V gene, KGHSH is the CDR1 and LQKENI is the CDR2. The CDR3 runs 12 residues from the cysteine to the phenylalanine. Only the CDR3 DNA is retained, 36 bases long and in frame from the first base.